Listed here are 24 T cell receptor beta chains from one sample, sequenced in a study of breast tumors, draining lymph nodes, adjacent tissues. Samples came from axillary lymph nodes draining the breast cancer. TCRdb called the multiplex PCR reads again in MiXCR, with one record for every CDR3 protein. The profile shows 170,000 or so distinct CDR3 sequences, approximately 30% of them singletons. The sequencing sample was made of axillary lymph node tissue. Receptor source: a female donor with breast cancer. Some clones in this sample may be carry-over from other donors' samples.

In its sample, this clonotype was seen a few times. A single base separates this from a much larger clone, so it may be a read error. The chain uses TRBV7-8 and TRBJ2-5; maybe TRBD2 (6 bases). The length of the CDR3 is 15 residues. Germline lookup yields CDR1 SGHVS and CDR2 FQNEAQ. This CDR3 reads CASTTATSWGETQHF. The CDR3 DNA is TGTGCCAGCACGACTGCGACTAGTTGGGGAGAGACCCAGCACTTC.

This clonotype was observed a few times. Just one base apart from a much larger clone, this may be a read error. The CDR3 DNA sequence: TGTGCCAGCAGCTGGCACCGGGACACCTCCTACGAGCAGTACTTC. It yields the protein CASSWHRDTSYEQYF. This chain connects TRBV11-2 to TRBJ2-7; a weak D match, TRBD1 (6 bases). Germline-derived CDR1 and CDR2 are SGHAT and FQNNGV. The V and J ends lost 4 bases and 0 bases respectively, with 13 bases between them. The CDR3 has 15 amino acids. The whole variable domain, remainder taken from reference TRBV11-2 and TRBJ2-7, is EAGVAQSPRYKIIEKRQSVAFWCNPISGHATLYWYQQILGQGPKLLIQFQNNGVVDDSQLPKDRFSAERLKGVDSTLKIQPAKLEDSAVYLCASSWHRDTSYEQYFGPGTRLTVT.

This clonotype was seen at least ten times. The chain has TRBV6-5 and TRBJ2-2; D could derive from TRBD1 or TRBD2 (5 bases each). V lost 0 bases and J lost 1, with 12 bases in between. There are 17 residues in the CDR3. Germline CDR1 MNHEY, CDR2 SVGAGI. DNA of the CDR3: TGTGCCAGCAGTTACTCGCAGGGACGAGGGAACACCGGGGAGCTGTTTTTT. This sequence encodes CASSYSQGRGNTGELFF.

The chain employs TRBV2 and TRBJ1-5, with D uncertain. V was shortened by 5 bases and J by 4 bases, with 12 bases between the two germline ends. The CDR3 spans 14 residues. Germline values: CDR1 SNHLY, CDR2 FYNNEI. Here the CDR3 reads CASSSRYGNQPQHF. The DNA of the CDR3 is TGTGCCAGCAGTTCCCGATACGGGAATCAGCCCCAGCATTTT.

This clonotype was counted a few times. A much more abundant neighbour one base away suggests this may be a read error. The rearrangement links TRBV20-1 to TRBJ2-7; D is undetermined. This CDR3 has 11 amino acids. CDR1 and CDR2 from the germline V gene are DFQATT and SNEGSKA (reference sequence). The CDR3 DNA reads as TGCAGTGCCCAGACGGGCTACGAGCAGTCCTTC. Its protein product is CSAQTGYEQSF.

The chain combines TRBV27 with TRBJ2-7; perhaps TRBD2 as D (5 bases). Germline V gene data show CDR1 as MNHEY and CDR2 as SMNVEV (reference sequence). V gave up 5 bases and J gave up 2 bases, with 25 bases separating them. The CDR3 has 18 residues. For the CDR3, the DNA is TGTGCCAGCAGTCCAAGGCATCGGGAATCACAGCTCCCCTACGAGCAGTACTTC. Protein: CASSPRHRESQLPYEQYF.

This clonotype was counted many times. The V gene is TRBV9, the J gene TRBJ2-2; 14 bases agree with TRBD2. Germline CDR1 reads SGDLS; CDR2 reads YYNGEE. With 4 bases clipped from V and 5 bases from J, the junction kept 10 bases outside the gene matches. The CDR3 contains 18 residues. This chain's CDR3 is CASSSRTSGRIGTGELFF. The CDR3 DNA follows: TGTGCCAGCAGCTCCCGGACTAGCGGGAGGATTGGTACCGGGGAGCTGTTTTTT.

The table lists this clonotype with a few counts. A read error may be the cause here, since a much bigger clone is one base away. The CDR3 DNA reads TGTGCCAGCAGCCACGGCCCAGCGGGACTAGTTGCGCAGTTCTTC. Protein sequence: CASSHGPAGLVAQFF. This rearrangement joins TRBV12-3 or TRBV12-4 to TRBJ2-1; 8 bases agree with TRBD2. V lost 6 bases, J lost 12 bases, and 16 bases stayed unmatched. The CDR3 totals 15 residues.

V is TRBV24-1 and J is TRBJ2-1, with D possibly matching TRBD1 (6 bases). The CDR3 runs 16 residues. The ends were cut back, 3 bases at V and 5 bases at J, with 16 bases in the middle. The V gene's germline CDR1 is KGHDR and CDR2 SFDVKD. The CDR3 DNA follows: TGTGCCACCAGTGATCCCCACAGGGAAGGCAACAATGAGCAGTTCTTC. Its protein product is CATSDPHREGNNEQFF.

The table lists this clonotype with a count of one. The chain combines TRBV20-1 with TRBJ1-4; 8 bases are shared with TRBD1. The CDR3 totals 13 residues. Trimming cost V 1 base and J 6 bases; bases outside gene matches: 1. Per the germline V gene, CDR1 is DFQATT and CDR2 is SNEGSKA (reference sequence). CDR3 in amino acids: CSARGTGHEKLFF. CDR3 bases: TGCAGTGCTAGAGGGACAGGGCATGAAAAACTGTTTTTT.

This clonotype was observed at least ten times. The chain carries TRBV6-1 and TRBJ1-2; perhaps TRBD1 as D (5 bases). V lost 7 bases to trimming and J lost 5 bases, with 17 bases between them. CDR1 is MNHNS, CDR2 SASEGT, per germline. The CDR3 extends over 14 amino acids. The CDR3 DNA reads as TGTGCCAGCATTCGGGACCGGGGTCGGTATGGCTACACCTTC. Translating gives CASIRDRGRYGYTF.

The chain has TRBV24-1 and TRBJ2-3; 9 bases match TRBD1. Germline V gene sequence: CDR1 KGHDR, CDR2 SFDVKD. The CDR3 totals 14 residues. V lost 4 bases to trimming and J lost 6 bases; unmatched junction nucleotides: 4. The CDR3 loop is CATSETGGPDTQYF. CDR3 bases: TGTGCCACCAGTGAAACAGGGGGCCCGGATACGCAGTATTTT.

This clonotype was observed a handful of times. A read error is possible here, since a much larger clone lies one base away. Here the CDR3 omits its conserved ending phenylalanine or tryptophan, so a read error is the likely source. The V call is TRBV7-3, the J call TRBJ2-7; D tentatively fits TRBD1 or TRBD2 (6 bases each). The V gene's germline CDR1 is SGHTA and CDR2 FQGTGA. V lost 6 bases to trimming and J lost 4 bases, with 16 bases between them. The CDR3 is 14 amino acids. As DNA, the CDR3 is TGTGCCAGCAGACCTAGGGGGGAAGGATACGAGCAGTACCTC. Its protein is CASRPRGEGYEQYL.

This clonotype was detected only a few times. A much larger clone lies a single base off, so this may be a read error. This sequence joins TRBV6-5 and TRBJ2-5; D uncertain. The CDR3 runs to 15 residues. Germline CDR1 and CDR2: MNHEY and SVGAGI. The CDR3 region has the DNA TGTGCCAGCAGGTATCGTTGGGCAGCCCAAGAGGCCCAGTACTTC. It codes for CASRYRWAAQEAQYF.

The sample holds many counts of this clonotype. The V and J genes are TRBV9 and TRBJ2-1, with 14 bases lining up with TRBD2. The length of the CDR3 is 16 residues. V was clipped by 0 bases and J by 9 bases; unmatched bases: 5. In germline, CDR1 is SGDLS, CDR2 YYNGEE. CDR3 residues: CASSVGGTSGRPEQFF. CDR3 DNA sequence: TGTGCCAGCAGCGTAGGAGGGACTAGCGGGAGACCTGAGCAGTTCTTC.

The chain carries TRBV4-2 and TRBJ2-4, with TRBD2 identical over 13 bases. With V trimmed by 5 bases and J by 1 base, 5 bases remained unmatched. This CDR3 region has 17 residues. Per germline, CDR1 LGHNA and CDR2 YNFKEQ. CDR3 loop: CASSLTSGGAAKNIQYF. CDR3 sequence (DNA): TGTGCCAGCAGCTTAACTAGCGGGGGGGCCGCCAAAAACATTCAGTACTTC.

This clonotype was seen repeatedly, ten times or more. This chain joins TRBV6-1 and TRBJ1-2; 7 bases are a match to TRBD1. The CDR3 runs 15 residues. CDR1 MNHNS and CDR2 SASEGT come from the germline V gene. J was trimmed by 7 bases and V by 7 bases; bases with no gene match: 15. Written as DNA, the CDR3 is TGTGCCAGCACGCAGGGGGGCAGCCTAGGTCTTGGCTACACCTTC. Its translation is CASTQGGSLGLGYTF.

Points on this clonotype: Possible read error: a much larger clone is one base away. CDR3: CASPWKGADGELFF. As DNA, the CDR3 is TGTGCCAGCCCCTGGAAGGGGGCGGACGGGGAGCTGTTTTTT. The V gene is TRBV9, the J gene TRBJ2-2; 7 positions match TRBD1. The trim removed 7 bases at V and 7 bases at J, leaving 10 bases unmatched. Germline V lookup: CDR1 SGDLS, CDR2 YYNGEE. This CDR3 has 14 residues.

The sample holds many counts of this clonotype. The chain has TRBV19 and TRBJ1-2; no firm D call. Trimming stripped 6 bases from V and 4 bases from J, with 15 bases between. The germline gives CDR1 LNHDA, CDR2 SQIVND (reference sequence). The CDR3 consists of 14 residues. The CDR3 here is CASSMGSLGYGYTF. Written as DNA, the CDR3 is TGTGCCAGTAGCATGGGTAGCCTTGGCTATGGCTACACCTTC.

The chain uses TRBV15 and TRBJ2-3; tentatively, D is TRBD2 (6 bases). The CDR3 is made up of 15 amino acids. V lost 10 bases, J lost 4 bases, and 21 bases lay in between. Germline CDR1 and CDR2: LNHNV and YYDKDF (reference sequence). CDR3 in DNA: TGTGCCAGCAAGGGACTCGGGAGACACTCAGATACGCAGTATTTT. It codes for CASKGLGRHSDTQYF.

In DNA, the CDR3 is TGCGCCAGCAGCTTGGTTAGCGGGAGGGCCAGTGAGCAGTTCTTC. It translates to CASSLVSGRASEQFF. V usage is TRBV5-1 and J usage is TRBJ2-1; 11 bases align to TRBD2. CDR1 SGHRS and CDR2 YFSETQ come from the germline V gene. The length of the CDR3 is 15 residues. The V and J ends lost 0 bases and 9 bases, in that order; junction bases with no gene match: 5.

This clonotype was seen many times. This sequence joins TRBV14 and TRBJ1-4; D perhaps matches TRBD1 (5 bases). V was shortened by 1 base and J by 6 bases, with 12 bases between the two germline ends. CDR1 is SGHDN and CDR2 is FVKESK in the germline V gene. This CDR3 has 15 amino acids. The CDR3 protein is CASSQGGDPYEKLFF. CDR3 nucleotide sequence: TGTGCCAGCAGCCAAGGAGGGGACCCCTATGAAAAACTGTTTTTT.

This clonotype was recorded many times. V usage is TRBV7-9 and J usage is TRBJ2-2, with 11 bases fitting TRBD2. The CDR3 has 16 residues. Germline CDR1 reads SEHNR; CDR2 reads FQNEAQ (reference sequence). The J segment lost 5 bases and the V segment lost 4 bases, leaving 6 bases of the junction unmatched. CDR3 region: CASSWGGTSGTGELFF. The DNA of the CDR3 is TGTGCCAGCAGCTGGGGGGGGACTAGCGGAACCGGGGAGCTGTTTTTT.

This clonotype turned up a few times. This could be a read error, since a much larger clone is one nucleotide away. The chain uses TRBV13 and TRBJ1-2, with no clear D. This CDR3 spans 13 amino acids. CDR1 and CDR2 from the germline V gene are PRHDT and FYEKMQ (reference sequence). The CDR3 region is CASSLRSRDGYAF. In nucleotides, the CDR3 is TGTGCCAGCAGCTTACGGTCGCGGGATGGCTACGCCTTC.